The 32 T cell receptor beta chains presented below share a single source sample, sequenced in a study of cytomegalovirus exposure and HLA in healthy donors. Primers: 60 Vbeta forward and 13 Jbeta reverse. Assay: immunoSEQ multiplex PCR; the TCRdb copy retains only in-frame clones and omits some. The sample has 150,000 to 250,000 clones, more than 65% seen once. The material sequenced was PBMCs. These TCRs come from a girl aged 5 to 17 in good health and CMV-seropositive.

The chain couples TRBV7-9 to TRBJ1-1; D may be TRBD1 (5 bases). Trimming took 4 bases from V and 6 from J, leaving 15 bases between them. The CDR3 is made up of 14 amino acids. Germline V gives CDR1 SEHNR, CDR2 FQNEAQ (reference sequence). CDR3 in DNA: TGTGCCAGCAGCTCGGGACTAAACCCGGCTGAAGCTTTCTTT. Its protein is CASSSGLNPAEAFF.

The chain carries TRBV9 and TRBJ1-2; 7 nucleotides align to TRBD1. Germline V lookup: CDR1 SGDLS, CDR2 YYNGEE. The CDR3 is 15 amino acids. V trimming: 1 base; J trimming: 3 bases; junction bases outside the gene matches: 6. CDR3 loop: CASSVTQGPDYGYTF. For the CDR3, the DNA is TGTGCCAGCAGCGTAACACAGGGGCCGGACTATGGCTACACCTTC.

This rearrangement joins TRBV27 to TRBJ2-2; perhaps TRBD1 as D (6 bases). Per the germline V gene, CDR1 is MNHEY and CDR2 is SMNVEV (reference sequence). V was trimmed by 4 bases and J by 0 bases, leaving 30 bases between them. There are 22 residues in the CDR3. The CDR3 region is CASSSLTQGLTSNKTNTGELFF. In DNA, the CDR3 is TGTGCCAGCAGTTCCCTAACACAGGGTCTAACTAGTAATAAGACGAACACCGGGGAGCTGTTTTTT.

In this sample, this clone turned up once. This chain uses TRBV15 with TRBJ2-2; D is ambiguous. V lost 3 bases to trimming and J lost 6 bases, with 5 bases between them. The CDR3 sequence is 12 residues long. Germline V gene sequence: CDR1 LNHNV, CDR2 YYDKDF (reference sequence). The CDR3 bases are TGTGCCACCAGCAGCCAGGCCGGGGAGCTGTTTTTT. This sequence encodes CATSSQAGELFF.

This chain joins TRBV5-1 and TRBJ2-1; maybe TRBD1 (6 bases). This CDR3 has 18 amino acids. Trimming took off 1 base at V and 0 bases at J, with 17 bases between the two ends. The germline gives CDR1 SGHRS, CDR2 YFSETQ. This CDR3 reads CASSLLTGFESSYNEQFF. The CDR3 region has the DNA TGCGCCAGCAGCTTGCTGACAGGCTTCGAATCCTCCTACAATGAGCAGTTCTTC.

The chain uses TRBV7-2 and TRBJ1-6; a weak D match, TRBD1 (6 bases). V was pared by 3 bases and J by 10 bases, with 16 bases between. CDR3 length equals 15 residues. Per germline, CDR1 SGHTA and CDR2 FQGNSA. CDR3 in amino acids: CASSLDRGPGSPLHF. The CDR3 nucleotides are TGTGCCAGCAGCTTGGACAGAGGCCCGGGCTCACCCCTCCACTTT.

This chain links TRBV6-1 with TRBJ2-5, with D possibly matching TRBD2 (6 bases). CDR1 is MNHNS, CDR2 SASEGT, per germline. V dropped 3 bases and J dropped 2 bases, with 10 bases sitting between them. The CDR3 extends over 14 amino acids. The CDR3 reads CASSDGRGQETQYF. The CDR3 DNA follows: TGTGCCAGCAGTGATGGGCGGGGACAAGAGACCCAGTACTTC.

This rearrangement joins TRBV19 to TRBJ2-5; 7 bases are a match to TRBD1. J was trimmed by 4 bases and V by 4 bases; bases with no gene match: 9. CDR1 and CDR2 (germline): LNHDA, SQIVND (reference sequence). The CDR3 has 15 residues. CDR3 bases: TGTGCCAGTAGTACACCAACGACAGGGAGAGAGACCCAGTACTTC. This translates into CASSTPTTGRETQYF.

The chain employs TRBV7-2 and TRBJ1-3; TRBD1 aligns across 8 bases. Germline CDR1 SGHTA, CDR2 FQGNSA. The J segment lost 1 base and the V segment lost 1 base, leaving 6 bases of the junction unmatched. The CDR3 is 17 residues long. The CDR3 is CASSLVQGARSGNTIYF. CDR3 nucleotides: TGTGCCAGCAGCTTAGTCCAGGGGGCGCGATCTGGAAACACCATATATTTT.

Only a few counts were recorded for this clone. The gene calls are TRBV25-1 and TRBJ1-6; no clear D. Trimming removed 3 bases from V and 4 bases from J, with 4 bases in between. The CDR3 spans 13 residues. In germline, CDR1 is MGHDK, CDR2 SYGVNS. The CDR3 is CASSDGYNSPLHF. The CDR3 region has the DNA TGTGCCAGCAGTGACGGGTATAATTCACCCCTCCACTTT. Together with reference TRBV25-1 and TRBJ1-6, the CDR3 gives the full variable domain: EADIYQTPRYLVIGTGKKITLECSQTMGHDKMYWYQQDPGMELHLIHYSYGVNSTEKGDLSSESTVSRIRTEHFPLTLESARPSHTSQYLCASSDGYNSPLHFGNGTRLTVT.

The chain recombines TRBV11-2 with TRBJ1-5; D might be TRBD1 (6 bases). CDR3 length: 13 residues. Germline CDR1 SGHAT, CDR2 FQNNGV. V was clipped by 2 bases and J by 7 bases, with 9 bases between them. CDR3 residues: CASSLRGGQPQHF. The CDR3 DNA is TGTGCCAGCAGCTTAAGGGGGGGACAGCCCCAGCATTTT.

This clone was detected a few times. The genes are TRBV10-3 and TRBJ2-7; TRBD1 matches at 7 bases. The J segment lost 3 bases and the V segment lost 6 bases, leaving 5 bases of the junction unmatched. Germline values: CDR1 ENHRY, CDR2 SYGVKD. The CDR3 contains 13 residues. CDR3 DNA sequence: TGTGCCATCAGGGGGGACAGTAACTACGAGCAGTACTTC. It specifies CAIRGDSNYEQYF.

The V call is TRBV7-2, the J call TRBJ2-1; 8 bases line up with TRBD1. CDR1 and CDR2 (germline): SGHTA, FQGNSA. The CDR3 spans 16 residues. V trimming: 7 bases; J trimming: 5 bases; junction bases outside the gene matches: 13. CDR3 sequence reads: CASTPGTGTGDNEQFF. The CDR3 DNA sequence: TGTGCCAGCACTCCGGGGACCGGGACAGGAGACAATGAGCAGTTCTTC.

In the case of this clone: Within the sample, other DNA sequences also encode this same CDR3. The chain links TRBV27 to TRBJ2-7, with D perhaps matching TRBD2 (6 bases). The germline gives CDR1 MNHEY, CDR2 SMNVEV (reference sequence). This CDR3 contains 13 residues. Trimming took off 3 bases at V and 3 bases at J, with 9 bases between the two ends. The CDR3 reads CASSLPGGYEQYF. Written as DNA, the CDR3 is TGTGCCAGCAGTTTGCCCGGGGGCTACGAGCAGTACTTC.

The chain uses TRBV4-3 and TRBJ2-7; the match to TRBD1 covers 8 bases. Trimming removed 3 bases from V and 4 bases from J; junction bases left unmatched: 8. The CDR3 spans 15 residues. Germline V CDR1 and CDR2: LGHNA, YSLEER. Written as DNA, the CDR3 is TGCGCCAGCAGCCACCCAGGTCAGGGGGCTTACGAGCAGTACTTC. It encodes CASSHPGQGAYEQYF.

The chain uses TRBV4-1 and TRBJ1-1, with D possibly being TRBD1 (5 bases). The CDR3 runs 15 residues. Germline V gene lookup returns CDR1 MGHRA and CDR2 YSYEKL. Between the trimmed V and J ends, which lost 4 bases and 4 bases, there was a span of 16 bases. CDR3 in DNA: TGCGCCAGCAGCCTTACGGTCGACAGAGGCACTGAAGCTTTCTTT. As protein: CASSLTVDRGTEAFF.

This clone was counted a single time. The V and J genes are TRBV29-1 and TRBJ2-2; the D gene is possibly TRBD1 (5 bases). The V gene lost 4 bases and the J gene lost 1 base, with 10 bases spanning the gap. The germline CDR1 and CDR2 sequences are SQVTM and ANQGSEA. The CDR3 totals 14 residues. The DNA of the CDR3 is TGCAGCGTTGTAGGGGATATGAACACCGGGGAGCTGTTTTTT. Its protein product is CSVVGDMNTGELFF.

The chain uses TRBV7-9 and TRBJ2-5; D possibly corresponds to TRBD1 (6 bases). V lost 4 bases and J 3 bases, leaving 12 bases between the germline ends. This CDR3 region has 14 residues. Germline V gives CDR1 SEHNR, CDR2 FQNEAQ (reference sequence). The CDR3 sequence: CASSSRDTEETQYF. DNA for the CDR3: TGTGCCAGCAGCTCCCGGGACACAGAAGAGACCCAGTACTTC.

This clone was detected a few times. This chain's CDR3 is CASSLGGGIQYF. The CDR3 nucleotides are TGTGCCAGCAGCTTAGGCGGGGGCATTCAGTACTTC. V gene TRBV7-9 combines with J gene TRBJ2-4; 7 positions match TRBD2. From germline, CDR1 is SEHNR and CDR2 FQNEAQ (reference sequence). After removal of 1 base from V and 9 bases from J, the junction contained 0 bases not matched to a gene. The CDR3 is 12 residues long. The whole variable domain, remainder taken from reference TRBV7-9 and TRBJ2-4, is DTGVSQNPRHKITKRGQNVTFRCDPISEHNRLYWYRQTLGQGPEFLTYFQNEAQLEKSRLLSDRFSAERPKGSFSTLEIQRTEQGDSAMYLCASSLGGGIQYFGAGTRLSVL.

This clone has just a few counts. V is TRBV10-3 and J is TRBJ2-3; D is unresolved. The germline gives CDR1 ENHRY, CDR2 SYGVKD. V lost 0 bases and J 0 bases, leaving 16 bases between the germline ends. The CDR3 is 18 residues long. CDR3 amino acids: CAISESGLAPTSTDTQYF. In DNA, the CDR3 is TGTGCCATCAGTGAGTCGGGTTTAGCTCCTACTAGCACAGATACGCAGTATTTT.

The chain links TRBV20-1 to TRBJ2-5; D not resolved. The assigned J gene may be wrong: the sequence end matches TRBJ2-7 better. CDR1 and CDR2 (germline): DFQATT, SNEGSKA (reference sequence). The CDR3 runs 10 residues. The CDR3 reads CSARDYEQYF. CDR3 in DNA: TGCAGTGCTAGAGATTACGAGCAGTACTTC.

The chain employs TRBV7-2 and TRBJ2-7; 9 bases match TRBD1. This CDR3 is built from 14 residues. The V segment lost 5 bases and the J segment 3 bases; nucleotides outside the gene matches: 5. Germline V gene data show CDR1 as SGHTA and CDR2 as FQGNSA. CDR3 bases: TGTGCCAGCAGCGGGACAGGGTTGCGCTACGAGCAGTACTTC. Translating it yields CASSGTGLRYEQYF.

The chain has TRBV27 and TRBJ1-2, with TRBD1 identical over 11 bases. V lost 10 bases to trimming and J lost 2 bases; unmatched junction nucleotides: 6. Germline CDR1 reads MNHEY; CDR2 reads SMNVEV (reference sequence). The CDR3 covers 14 residues. This CDR3 is CATRTGGLNYGYTF. CDR3 DNA: TGTGCCACCCGGACAGGGGGCCTGAACTATGGCTACACCTTC.

The chain couples TRBV10-3 to TRBJ1-4, with a weak D call TRBD1 (5 bases). CDR3 length equals 15 residues. Trimming left V 0 bases short and J 8 bases short, with 13 bases between. Per the germline V gene, CDR1 is ENHRY and CDR2 is SYGVKD. The CDR3 DNA reads TGTGCCATCAGTGAGTCTGGGGGGGTTGACGAAAAACTGTTTTTT. As protein: CAISESGGVDEKLFF.

This chain connects TRBV5-1 to TRBJ1-4; D unresolved. The CDR3 is 16 residues long. Trimming stripped 1 base from V and 8 bases from J, with 18 bases between. CDR1 and CDR2 (germline): SGHRS, YFSETQ. CDR3 in DNA: TGCGCCAGCAGCTTGAAGGAAAGTAGATCGGGGGAAAAACTGTTTTTT. Its protein is CASSLKESRSGEKLFF.

This clone was observed a single time. The J gene is TRBJ2-3, the V gene TRBV7-2; TRBD2 matches at 14 bases. This CDR3 contains 18 residues. Germline trimming cut 4 bases from V and 4 bases from J; bases unmatched to any gene: 10. Germline V gene lookup returns CDR1 SGHTA and CDR2 FQGNSA. The CDR3 DNA follows: TGTGCCAGCAGCTCCCCACCCTGGACTAGCGGGGGGTCAGATACGCAGTATTTT. Translated, it gives CASSSPPWTSGGSDTQYF.

The rearrangement joins TRBV2 to TRBJ1-2; TRBD1 agrees at 11 bases. Losses at the gene ends were 6 bases for V and 5 bases for J; bases not matched to a gene: 11. This CDR3 is 16 amino acids long. Looked up from germline, CDR1 is SNHLY and CDR2 is FYNNEI. The CDR3 loop reads CASREPGQGGMYGYTF. In nucleotides, the CDR3 is TGTGCCAGCAGAGAACCGGGACAGGGGGGGATGTATGGCTACACCTTC.

There are a few counts of this clone. The chain carries TRBV4-1 and TRBJ2-7; 10 positions match TRBD1. Germline values: CDR1 MGHRA, CDR2 YSYEKL. The CDR3 sequence is 15 residues long. After removal of 0 bases from V and 5 bases from J, the junction contained 4 bases not matched to a gene. The CDR3: CASSQDKGQGNEQYF. The CDR3 nucleotides read TGCGCCAGCAGCCAAGATAAGGGACAGGGGAACGAGCAGTACTTC.

This chain links TRBV7-8 with TRBJ2-4, with TRBD2 identical over 10 bases. This CDR3 has 18 amino acids. With V trimmed by 2 bases and J by 3 bases, 10 bases remained unmatched. Germline CDR1 SGHVS, CDR2 FQNEAQ. The CDR3 DNA reads as TGTGCCAGCAGCTTATCAAAGCTAGCGGGGGCGGGCAAAAACATTCAGTACTTC. Translated, it gives CASSLSKLAGAGKNIQYF.

The chain links TRBV2 to TRBJ1-1, with a weak D call TRBD1 (6 bases). The CDR3 is 14 amino acids. Trimming stripped 8 bases from V and 8 bases from J, with 21 bases between. The V gene's germline CDR1 is SNHLY and CDR2 FYNNEI. CDR3 bases: TGTGCCAGCCGTCCCTTAGGGGTTGGGACAGAAGCTTTCTTT. Its translation: CASRPLGVGTEAFF.

The chain has TRBV30 and TRBJ2-1; 7 bases are shared with TRBD1. CDR3 length: 12 amino acids. Germline assignment: CDR1 GTSNPN and CDR2 SVGIG (reference sequence). The ends lost 7 bases at V and 5 bases at J; junction bases unmatched: 5. The CDR3, as DNA: TGTGCCTTTGACAGGGACAACAATGAGCAGTTCTTC. Amino acid sequence: CAFDRDNNEQFF. Based on the CDR3 plus reference TRBV30 and TRBJ2-1, the full variable domain is SQTIHQWPATLVQPVGSPLSLECTVEGTSNPNLYWYRQAAGRGLQLLFYSVGIGQISSEVPQNLSASRPQDRQFILSSKKLLLSDSGFYLCAFDRDNNEQFFGPGTRLTVL.

The chain links TRBV7-2 to TRBJ1-4; D may be TRBD1 (6 bases). V was pared by 5 bases and J by 4 bases, with 11 bases between. Germline V gene sequence: CDR1 SGHTA, CDR2 FQGNSA. The CDR3 is 14 amino acids. Here the CDR3 reads CASSARTVNEKLFF. The CDR3 bases are TGTGCCAGCAGCGCCAGGACAGTTAATGAAAAACTGTTTTTT.